This TCR beta chain was observed in a study of T cell clones after liver transplantation. Looking at the study overall: TCRbeta sequencing after a pre-transplant mixed lymphocyte reaction identified graft-donor-reactive clones, later tracked in post-transplant blood. Overall study findings and caveats: Small, mixed patient groups and varying post-transplant times limit these conclusions. Migration into the graft, not deletion, may explain lost graft donor-reactive T cells.

Unstimulated PBMCs were sorted into CD3+CD4+ and CD3+CD8+ populations. Trimming pared 4 bases from V and 3 bases from J, leaving 16 bases between. The CDR3 has 15 residues. CDR1 and CDR2 (germline): SGHDN, FVKESK. The protocol was immunoSEQ multiplex PCR, while the TCRdb copy is restricted to in-frame clones and leaves out a portion. The sample includes under 15,000 clones, nearly 75% seen only once; the top ten take 25% to 40%. For this clone: Its antigen is unidentified.

The source of this sequence is a human patient who received a liver transplant. Some of the T cells might come from the graft donor. This chain connects TRBV14 to TRBJ2-7; tentatively, D is TRBD1 (6 bases). The material sequenced was CD8+ T cells from blood, taken at the 22-month timepoint. CDR3 protein: CASSLRGGPNYEQYF. Here the CDR3 DNA reads TGTGCCAGCAGCCTCCGAGGGGGACCAAACTACGAGCAGTACTTC.